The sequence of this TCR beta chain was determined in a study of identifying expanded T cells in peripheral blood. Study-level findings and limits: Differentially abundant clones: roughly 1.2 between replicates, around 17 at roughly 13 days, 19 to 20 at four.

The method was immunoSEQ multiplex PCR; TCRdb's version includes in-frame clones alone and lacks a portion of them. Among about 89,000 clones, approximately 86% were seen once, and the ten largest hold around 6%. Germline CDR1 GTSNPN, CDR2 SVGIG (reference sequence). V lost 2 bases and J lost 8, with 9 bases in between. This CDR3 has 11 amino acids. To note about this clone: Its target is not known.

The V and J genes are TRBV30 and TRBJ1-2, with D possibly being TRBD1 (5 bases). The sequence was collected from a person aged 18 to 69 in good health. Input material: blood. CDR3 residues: CAWSHQGGYTF. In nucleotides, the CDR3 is TGTGCCTGGAGTCATCAGGGCGGCTACACCTTC.